A single sample gave rise to the 27 T cell receptor beta chains below, sequenced in a study of glioma-infiltrating T cells. Amplification of TCR alpha and beta CDR3 regions from RNA used iRepertoire nested multiplex PCR. TCRdb re-analysed the multiplex PCR reads in MiXCR, keeping a single row per CDR3 protein. The table includes about 180,000 distinct CDR3 sequences, roughly 45% detected once. The sample was glioma tissue, nonneoplastic brain tissue, or PBMCs (not recorded which). The origin of the receptors is a human donor with low-grade glioma or glioblastoma, undergoing nonglioma brain surgery, or in good health (not recorded which).

About this clonotype: A read error may be the cause here, since a much bigger clone is one base away. The chain uses TRBV7-8 and TRBJ2-7; no definite D call. In germline, CDR1 is SGHVS, CDR2 FQNEAQ. This CDR3 region has 15 residues. This CDR3 reads CASSFDALSSYDQYF. The CDR3 nucleotides are TGTGCCAGCAGCTTCGACGCCCTCAGCTCCTACGATCAGTACTTC.

About this clonotype itself: A read error may explain this, as a much larger clone is one base away. The V gene is TRBV3-1, the J gene TRBJ1-1; no clear D gene. CDR1 is LGHDT and CDR2 is YNNKEL in the germline V gene (reference sequence). This CDR3 contains 13 residues. V lost 6 bases and J lost 0, with 8 bases in between. The CDR3 reads CASRSVMNTEAFF. The CDR3 coding sequence is TGTGCCAGCAGGTCGGTCATGAACACTGAAGCTTTCTTT. The full variable domain, rest sourced from reference TRBV3-1 and TRBJ1-1, is DTAVSQTPKYLVTQMGNDKSIKCEQNLGHDTMYWYKQDSKKFLKIMFSYNNKELIINETVPNRFSPKSPDKAHLNLHINSLELGDSAVYFCASRSVMNTEAFFGQGTRLTVV.

The chain combines TRBV27 with TRBJ1-2, with D possibly TRBD1 on 6 matching bases. Trimming removed 5 bases from V and 0 bases from J, with 13 bases in between. The length of the CDR3 is 15 residues. The germline V gene has CDR1 MNHEY and CDR2 SMNVEV (reference sequence). The DNA for the CDR3 is TGTGCCAGCAGTACACGACAGGTCCCTAACTATGGCTACACCTTC. This translates into CASSTRQVPNYGYTF.

This clonotype counts as medium-sized. V usage is TRBV27 and J usage is TRBJ2-5; maybe TRBD2 (6 bases). Looked up from germline, CDR1 is MNHEY and CDR2 is SMNVEV (reference sequence). This CDR3 spans 13 amino acids. Between the trimmed V and J ends, which lost 6 bases and 7 bases, there was a span of 15 bases. This chain's CDR3 is CASSHSQEGTQYF. The CDR3 DNA sequence: TGTGCCAGCAGCCATTCCCAGGAGGGGACCCAGTACTTC.

On this clonotype: A read error is possible here, since a much larger clone lies one base away. V gene TRBV4-1 combines with J gene TRBJ2-3; perhaps TRBD2 as D (5 bases). V dropped 4 bases and J dropped 5 bases, with 10 bases sitting between them. CDR3 size: 13 residues. The germline V gene has CDR1 MGHRA and CDR2 YSYEKL. In DNA, the CDR3 is TGCGCCAGCAGCCCACCAGCGGAAGATACGCAGTATTTT. It encodes CASSPPAEDTQYF.

This chain links TRBV4-1 with TRBJ1-1; D not certain. The CDR3 has 14 amino acids. Germline loops: CDR1 MGHRA, CDR2 YSYEKL. V was shortened by 0 bases and J by 10 bases, with 15 bases between the two germline ends. CDR3: CASSQDLISFAAFF. The CDR3 nucleotides read TGCGCCAGCAGCCAAGATCTGATTTCTTTTGCAGCTTTCTTT.

Comment on this clonotype: Since a much larger clone is just one base distant, this may be a read error. V gene TRBV10-2 combines with J gene TRBJ1-1; the D is unclear. The CDR3 spans 13 residues. V shed 5 bases and J shed 11 bases, with 18 bases lying between them. Germline-derived CDR1 and CDR2 are WSHSY and SAAADI. The CDR3 DNA sequence: TGCGCCAGCAGTCACCTTTCATCGGGCATCGCTTTCTTT. Translation: CASSHLSSGIAFF.

This clonotype came up a few times. This chain uses TRBV10-3 with TRBJ2-7, with 12 nucleotides matching TRBD1. In germline, CDR1 is ENHRY, CDR2 SYGVKD. V lost 11 bases and J lost 5; bases outside the gene matches: 7. The CDR3 length is 13 residues. The CDR3 bases are TGTGCCGTTTCGGGACAGGGGGCCAACGAGCAGTACTTC. Amino acid sequence: CAVSGQGANEQYF.

The DNA for the CDR3 is TGTGCCAGCAGTGAAGCTTCAAGACAGCCGGGAGATACGCAGTATTTT. Its protein is CASSEASRQPGDTQYF. The chain is built from TRBV6-1 and TRBJ2-3, with a tentative D call TRBD1 (5 bases). Germline CDR1 MNHNS, CDR2 SASEGT. This CDR3 is 16 amino acids long. V lost 0 bases and J 5 bases, leaving 15 bases between the germline ends.

This clonotype has only a few counts. V gene TRBV7-8 combines with J gene TRBJ2-3, with TRBD2 matching 11 bases. With 3 bases clipped from V and 9 bases from J, the junction kept 5 bases outside the gene matches. Looked up from germline, CDR1 is SGHVS and CDR2 is FQNEAQ. The CDR3 runs 14 residues. The CDR3 DNA follows: TGTGCCAGCAGCTTTCTAGCGGGAGGCATAACGCAGTATTTT. Translating it yields CASSFLAGGITQYF.

Of note for this clonotype: An end of the junction differs from the germline gene, which may be a read error. The rearrangement uses TRBV6-1 and TRBJ2-2, with D perhaps matching TRBD1 (6 bases). The length of the CDR3 is 15 residues. The germline V gene encodes CDR1 MNHNS and CDR2 SASEGT. CDR3 region: CAISESWTDTGELFF. DNA for the CDR3: TGTGCCATCAGTGAATCCTGGACAGACACCGGGGAGCTGTTTTTT.

This clonotype is medium-sized in the sample. V usage is TRBV6-1 and J usage is TRBJ1-5; 7 bases line up with TRBD1. This CDR3 spans 14 amino acids. V was pared by 4 bases and J by 7 bases, with 7 bases of the junction left unmatched. The V gene's germline CDR1 is MNHNS and CDR2 SASEGT. The DNA of the CDR3 is TGTGCCAGCAGTGGCAACAGGGGATCCCAGCCCCAGCATTTT. This gives the protein CASSGNRGSQPQHF.

This clonotype occurred a few times. The V call is TRBV29-1, the J call TRBJ2-5, with D perhaps matching TRBD1 (5 bases). This CDR3 has 12 residues. Per germline, CDR1 SQVTM and CDR2 ANQGSEA. The V end lost 0 bases, the J end lost 4 bases, and 6 bases lay between the germline ends. DNA of the CDR3: TGCAGCGTTGAAGACAGGGTAGAGACCCAGTACTTC. Its protein is CSVEDRVETQYF.

This clonotype was seen a few times. This may arise from a read error, as a much more abundant clone is one base away. V gene TRBV28 combines with J gene TRBJ1-5, with D perhaps TRBD1 (5 bases). The germline CDR1 and CDR2 sequences are MDHEN and SYDVKM. V lost 3 bases to trimming and J lost 0 bases, with 12 bases between them. CDR3 length: 16 amino acids. CDR3 nucleotide sequence: TGTGCCAGCAGTTTTGGGGCCAAATATAGCAATCAGCCCCAGCATTTT. Its protein product is CASSFGAKYSNQPQHF.

This clonotype was recorded a few times. The V call is TRBV29-1, the J call TRBJ2-1; TRBD2 agrees at 9 bases. This CDR3 has 14 amino acids. The V and J ends lost 5 bases and 4 bases, in that order; junction bases with no gene match: 6. CDR1 is SQVTM, CDR2 ANQGSEA, per germline. The CDR3 region has the DNA TGCAGCGTTCCGGCTAGCGGGACATACAATGAGCAGTTCTTC. This translates into CSVPASGTYNEQFF.

This clonotype was recorded a few times. This rearrangement joins TRBV20-1 to TRBJ2-7; TRBD2 agrees at 10 bases. Trimming cost V 2 bases and J 0 bases; bases outside gene matches: 4. The CDR3 is 15 amino acids. Germline V gives CDR1 DFQATT, CDR2 SNEGSKA (reference sequence). CDR3: CSARPPSGSSYEQYF. The CDR3 bases are TGCAGTGCTAGACCTCCTAGCGGGAGCTCCTACGAGCAGTACTTC.

With respect to this clonotype: A clone one base away is much larger, so this may be a read error. The chain joins TRBV6-9 to TRBJ2-7; no definite D call. V lost 4 bases to trimming and J lost 6 bases, with 19 bases between them. Germline V gives CDR1 MNHGY, CDR2 SVAAGI. The CDR3 has 15 amino acids. The CDR3 spells CASSLIGNREREQYF. The DNA of the CDR3 is TGTGCCAGCAGTTTAATTGGGAATAGGGAACGCGAGCAGTACTTC.

As for this clonotype: A much larger clone lies a single base off, so this may be a read error. This chain joins TRBV28 and TRBJ2-1, with 11 positions matching TRBD2. CDR1 is MDHEN and CDR2 is SYDVKM in the germline V gene. This CDR3 is 17 amino acids long. The CDR3 region is CARSSIPLAGGYNEQFF. The CDR3 DNA reads TGTGCCAGAAGTTCCATACCCCTAGCGGGGGGTTACAATGAGCAGTTCTTC.

With regard to this clonotype: Just one base apart from a much larger clone, this may be a read error. Here the CDR3 reads CASRTGDADTKYF. The DNA for the CDR3 is TGCGCCAGCAGGACAGGGGATGCAGATACGAAGTATTTT. The chain links TRBV5-1 to TRBJ2-3; 8 bases are shared with TRBD1. CDR3 length: 13 residues. CDR1 and CDR2 from the germline V gene are SGHRS and YFSETQ.

This clonotype was recorded at least ten times. This chain connects TRBV2 to TRBJ2-1; 8 nucleotides line up with TRBD2. Germline CDR1 is SNHLY and CDR2 is FYNNEI. V shed 5 bases, J shed 8 bases, and the junction held 14 bases outside the gene matches. This CDR3 region has 16 residues. This CDR3 reads CASSLAGEPSGYEQFF. CDR3 in DNA: TGTGCCAGCAGTCTAGCGGGCGAACCTTCAGGATATGAGCAGTTCTTC.

This clonotype was detected many times. The gene calls are TRBV2 and TRBJ2-3; D uncertain. CDR1 is SNHLY and CDR2 is FYNNEI in the germline V gene. The V end was cut by 0 bases, the J end by 1 base, with 8 bases between. CDR3 length: 15 amino acids. The CDR3 DNA reads as TGTGCCAGCAGTGAAGCCTGGAGACGCACAGATACGCAGTATTTT. Its protein product is CASSEAWRRTDTQYF. The full variable domain, rest sourced from reference TRBV2 and TRBJ2-3, is EPEVTQTPSHQVTQMGQEVILRCVPISNHLYFYWYRQILGQKVEFLVSFYNNEISEKSEIFDDQFSVERPDGSNFTLKIRSTKLEDSAMYFCASSEAWRRTDTQYFGPGTRLTVL.

This chain links TRBV2 with TRBJ2-7; TRBD1 agrees at 9 bases. This CDR3 spans 15 amino acids. Germline lookup yields CDR1 SNHLY and CDR2 FYNNEI. Trimming cost V 3 bases and J 0 bases; bases outside gene matches: 3. The CDR3 DNA sequence: TGTGCCAGCAGTGAGGGACAGGGTCTCTCCTACGAGCAGTACTTC. This sequence encodes CASSEGQGLSYEQYF. Together with reference TRBV2 and TRBJ2-7, the CDR3 gives the full variable domain: EPEVTQTPSHQVTQMGQEVILRCVPISNHLYFYWYRQILGQKVEFLVSFYNNEISEKSEIFDDQFSVERPDGSNFTLKIRSTKLEDSAMYFCASSEGQGLSYEQYFGPGTRLTVT.

With respect to this clonotype: This may arise from a read error, as a much more abundant clone is one base away. The chain combines TRBV7-9 with TRBJ1-5, with TRBD1 as a possible D gene (6 bases). V was clipped by 5 bases and J by 3 bases, with 11 bases between them. CDR1 and CDR2 (germline): SEHNR, FQNEAQ (reference sequence). This CDR3 is 14 amino acids long. The CDR3 DNA reads as TGTGCCAGCAGCAAGGGACAATACAATCAGCCCCAGCATTTT. Translation gives CASSKGQYNQPQHF.

This clonotype was counted many times. The rearrangement uses TRBV28 and TRBJ2-1; D tentatively fits TRBD1 or TRBD2 (5 bases each). V was pared by 4 bases and J by 10 bases, with 17 bases between. Germline CDR1 and CDR2: MDHEN and SYDVKM. This CDR3 spans 14 amino acids. CDR3 in DNA: TGTGCCAGCAGTTATACTTCACTTTGGGGGGAGCAGTTCTTC. Encoded protein: CASSYTSLWGEQFF.

This rearrangement joins TRBV29-1 to TRBJ2-3, with TRBD1 matching 8 bases. The CDR3 spans 15 residues. Germline values: CDR1 SQVTM, CDR2 ANQGSEA. Trimming took 5 bases from V and 5 from J; bases not matched to a gene: 12. The CDR3 here is CSVSSSGTGQDTQYF. The CDR3 DNA is TGCAGCGTTTCCTCATCCGGGACAGGTCAAGATACGCAGTATTTT.

The chain links TRBV6-2 or TRBV6-3 to TRBJ1-1, with D uncertain. This CDR3 region has 15 residues. With 5 bases removed from V and 8 bases from J, the gap between germline ends came to 21 bases. Germline V gene lookup returns CDR1 MNHEY and CDR2 SVGEGT. CDR3 sequence: CASSASGRGLTEAFF. The CDR3 coding sequence is TGTGCCAGCAGTGCCTCCGGACGTGGGCTCACCGAAGCTTTCTTT.

Details on this clonotype: A single base separates this from a much larger clone, so it may be a read error. This sequence joins TRBV27 and TRBJ2-7; 8 bases map to TRBD1. Trimming cost V 5 bases and J 7 bases; bases outside gene matches: 13. The CDR3 runs 15 residues. Germline CDR1 and CDR2: MNHEY and SMNVEV (reference sequence). CDR3 coding DNA: TGTGCCAGCAGTGCCGAACAGGGGGGCTCCTTTGAGCAGTACTTC. Translation gives CASSAEQGGSFEQYF.